These 15 T cell receptor beta chains share one sample of origin, sequenced in a study of blood T cells in healthy people across ages. Then a second PCR, running about 6 to 12 cycles, was carried out with a sample-barcoded 5' primer and a J-beta primer mix. TCRdb processed the 5' RACE reads anew with MiXCR; each CDR3 protein has one entry. The table has about 940,000 distinct CDR3 sequences, under 50% seen once. The sequenced sample consisted of blood. These receptors all come from a man aged 25-45 years in good health.

The chain combines TRBV3-1 with TRBJ2-3; TRBD2 aligns across 12 bases. J was trimmed by 7 bases and V by 1 base; bases with no gene match: 3. Germline V CDR1 and CDR2: LGHDT, YNNKEL (reference sequence). CDR3 length: 15 residues. The CDR3 sequence: CASSQASGGANTQYF. The DNA for the CDR3 is TGTGCCAGCAGCCAAGCTAGCGGGGGGGCAAATACGCAGTATTTT.

The chain employs TRBV6-5 and TRBJ2-3; no definite D call. V dropped 4 bases and J dropped 5 bases, with 10 bases sitting between them. The germline gives CDR1 MNHEY, CDR2 SVGAGI. The CDR3 has 13 residues. CDR3 in DNA: TGTGCCAGCAGTTTGCCCGGTGGAGATACGCAGTATTTT. It is translated as CASSLPGGDTQYF.

This clonotype has only one observation. The chain couples TRBV6-2 or TRBV6-3 to TRBJ1-2; unclear D gene. This CDR3 is 15 amino acids long. V was shortened by 2 bases and J by 0 bases, with 10 bases between the two germline ends. The germline CDR1 and CDR2 sequences are MNHEY and SVGEGT. The CDR3 DNA is TGTGCCAGCAGTTACGTCGGTATCGCTAACTATGGCTACACCTTC. Residues: CASSYVGIANYGYTF.

V usage is TRBV6-5 and J usage is TRBJ2-7; D is unresolved. Germline V CDR1 and CDR2: MNHEY, SVGAGI. V was trimmed by 2 bases and J by 2 bases, leaving 7 bases between them. The CDR3 spans 13 residues. CDR3 sequence reads: CASSYDGTYEQYF. Here the CDR3 DNA reads TGTGCCAGCAGTTACGACGGAACCTACGAGCAGTACTTC.

Regarding this clonotype: Just one base apart from a much larger clone, this may be a read error. For the CDR3, the DNA is TGTGCCAGCAGTTTATTAGCGGGGGGGCAAAGCTACAATGAGCAGTACTTC. The encoded protein is CASSLLAGGQSYNEQYF. This sequence joins TRBV28 and TRBJ2-1; 11 positions agree with TRBD2. The better agreement between TRBJ2-7 and the DNA end casts doubt on the J call. There are 17 residues in the CDR3. Germline CDR1 reads MDHEN; CDR2 reads SYDVKM.

The chain is built from TRBV2 and TRBJ2-7; maybe TRBD1 (6 bases). The CDR3 runs 15 residues. In germline, CDR1 is SNHLY, CDR2 FYNNEI. Deletions cut 6 bases from V and 6 bases from J, with 21 bases between. The CDR3 here is CASRATGIRISEQYF. The CDR3, as DNA: TGTGCCAGCAGAGCTACAGGGATTCGGATTTCCGAGCAGTACTTC. Together with reference TRBV2 and TRBJ2-7, the CDR3 gives the full variable domain: EPEVTQTPSHQVTQMGQEVILRCVPISNHLYFYWYRQILGQKVEFLVSFYNNEISEKSEIFDDQFSVERPDGSNFTLKIRSTKLEDSAMYFCASRATGIRISEQYFGPGTRLTVT.

The chain carries TRBV7-9 and TRBJ2-5; tentatively, D is TRBD2 (6 bases). Germline V lookup: CDR1 SEHNR, CDR2 FQNEAQ (reference sequence). The CDR3 totals 15 residues. V shed 1 base and J shed 5 bases, with 14 bases lying between them. The CDR3 protein is CASSLVLGGMETQYF. The CDR3 nucleotides read TGTGCCAGCAGCTTAGTTCTGGGAGGCATGGAGACCCAGTACTTC.

The rearrangement uses TRBV14 and TRBJ1-4; D remains unclear. V was shortened by 3 bases and J by 7 bases, with 12 bases between the two germline ends. The CDR3 has 14 residues. The germline V gene encodes CDR1 SGHDN and CDR2 FVKESK. CDR3 DNA sequence: TGTGCCAGCAGCCACCCGGCCTGGGGTGAAAAACTGTTTTTT. It encodes CASSHPAWGEKLFF.

The gene calls are TRBV7-8 and TRBJ1-2; possibly TRBD1 for D (5 bases). With 10 bases removed from V and 7 bases from J, the gap between germline ends came to 22 bases. Germline V lookup: CDR1 SGHVS, CDR2 FQNEAQ. The CDR3 consists of 14 residues. The CDR3 here is CANSLRATGGGYTF. CDR3 bases: TGTGCCAACAGTTTAAGGGCGACTGGGGGTGGCTACACCTTC.

This rearrangement joins TRBV10-3 to TRBJ1-5; D possibly corresponds to TRBD1 (6 bases). This CDR3 comprises 15 residues. CDR1 is ENHRY, CDR2 SYGVKD, per germline. V was trimmed by 0 bases and J by 5 bases, leaving 11 bases between them. In DNA, the CDR3 is TGTGCCATCAGTGAGTCGGCGGCAGGGGATCAGCCCCAGCATTTT. Protein: CAISESAAGDQPQHF.

In its sample, this clonotype was seen a few times. This chain joins TRBV20-1 and TRBJ2-1, with 11 bases that match TRBD2. V was pared by 3 bases and J by 6 bases, with 4 bases of the junction left unmatched. Germline CDR1 DFQATT, CDR2 SNEGSKA (reference sequence). The CDR3 is made up of 14 amino acids. CDR3 amino acids: CSASSSGGANEQFF. Here the CDR3 DNA reads TGCAGTGCTAGTAGTAGCGGGGGGGCCAATGAGCAGTTCTTC.

The chain is built from TRBV11-2 and TRBJ2-5; D perhaps matches TRBD2 (6 bases). CDR1 is SGHAT and CDR2 is FQNNGV in the germline V gene. Between the trimmed V and J ends, which lost 4 bases and 11 bases, there was a span of 32 bases. The CDR3 extends over 18 amino acids. The CDR3 protein is CASSSTTGVRGLYNEQYF. In DNA, the CDR3 is TGTGCCAGCAGCTCCACTACGGGCGTACGGGGGTTGTACAATGAGCAGTACTTC.

This clonotype was counted a few times. The V gene is TRBV29-1, the J gene TRBJ2-7, with 7 bases lining up with TRBD2. The V gene end was trimmed by 7 bases and the J gene end by 1 base; junction bases not matched to a gene: 10. The CDR3 sequence is 14 residues long. The germline gives CDR1 SQVTM, CDR2 ANQGSEA. For the CDR3, the DNA is TGCAGCGCGACAAAAGCGGGGCGTTCCTACGAGCAGTACTTC. Translating gives CSATKAGRSYEQYF.

The V call is TRBV6-5, the J call TRBJ2-6; D uncertain. The CDR3 loop spans 14 amino acids. V was pared by 8 bases and J by 0 bases, with 8 bases between. Per germline, CDR1 MNHEY and CDR2 SVGAGI. CDR3 DNA sequence: TGTGCCAGCTGCATGTTCTCTGGGGCCAACGTCCTGACTTTC. Translating it yields CASCMFSGANVLTF.

The gene calls are TRBV25-1 and TRBJ1-4; TRBD1 is a possible D gene (5 bases). The germline gives CDR1 MGHDK, CDR2 SYGVNS. Deletions cut 3 bases from V and 7 bases from J, with 18 bases between. This CDR3 has 16 amino acids. CDR3 region: CASSDSMGVFGEKLFF. The CDR3 bases are TGTGCCAGCAGTGACTCGATGGGGGTCTTTGGTGAAAAACTGTTTTTT.